Sequencing of this T cell receptor (beta chain) was carried out in a study of a mutant IDH1 vaccine in newly diagnosed glioma. Study details: Visit V12 was conducted at week 35 as the safety follow-up. Visit V13 came later, at week 47.

This clone was seen just once. Its antigen remains unidentified. Time point indicated: week 47, end of study. Every vaccination contained 300 ug of the mutant IDH1 20-mer peptide and was paired with topical imiquimod. Between the trimmed V and J ends, which lost 4 bases and 3 bases, there was a span of 15 bases. The CDR3 totals 15 residues. The germline gives CDR1 LGHNA, CDR2 YNFKEQ. Method: immunoSEQ multiplex PCR; TCRdb's copy keeps in-frame clones and lacks some. The sample contains approximately 32,000 clones, roughly 90% of which appear only once. This TCR came from a man aged 35 to 55 with glioma. Sequencing used PBMCs, obtained from a glioma patient whose treatment included an IDH1 peptide vaccine. The chain employs TRBV4-2 and TRBJ1-2, with D uncertain. The CDR3 sequence is CASSPSGGGDYGYTF. The CDR3, as DNA: TGTGCCAGCAGCCCCTCGGGTGGAGGCGACTATGGCTACACCTTC.